This TCR beta chain was captured in a study of T cells in Graves' hyperthyroidism and ophthalmopathy. Whole-study results and caveats: Appearing also in blood were most of the thyroid clonotypes expanded above 0.001.

RNA transcripts yielded amplified TCR beta CDR3 regions. A first-round RT-PCR of the TCR CDR3 used the HTBI primer set. TCRdb ran MiXCR on the multiplex PCR reads and lists one entry per CDR3 protein. Of 300,000 to 400,000 distinct CDR3 sequences in the sample, about 14% were seen once. The V end lost 5 bases, the J end lost 6 bases, and 12 bases lay between the germline ends. CDR3 length equals 13 residues. The germline gives CDR1 LGHDT, CDR2 YNNKEL (reference sequence). A note on this clonotype: Antigen unknown.

This TCR was recovered from a woman in her sixties with Graves' hyperthyroidism. The sequenced material came from blood. The rearrangement joins TRBV3-1 to TRBJ2-3; D may be TRBD1 (6 bases). The CDR3 protein is CASSRQERDTQYF. CDR3 sequence (DNA): TGTGCCAGCAGCAGACAGGAAAGGGATACGCAGTATTTT.